This passage covers 14 T cell receptor beta chains from one sample sequenced in a study of T cell repertoires in cytomegalovirus infection (dated by TCRdb to between 2018 and 2021). The sample was run on an Illumina HiSeq 1500. TCRdb reprocessing: public reads trimmed at Q25 with fastp, clones called with MiXCR, in-frame beta chains kept. Rows are combined by CDR3 protein, so each entry shows the most common genes and DNA. This sample is represented by hundreds of thousands of distinct CDR3 sequences; about 23% of them were singletons. 15% to 20% of the sample goes to the ten largest clones. Sequencing was carried out using CD8+ T cells from PBMCs. The receptors stem from a human donor in good health (CMV status not recorded). Some clones in this sample may be carry-over from other donors' samples.

This sequence joins TRBV5-1 and TRBJ1-3, with D perhaps TRBD1 (6 bases). This CDR3 is 13 amino acids long. Germline values: CDR1 SGHRS, CDR2 YFSETQ. V was clipped by 7 bases and J by 1 base, with 9 bases between them. CDR3 DNA sequence: TGCGCCAGCCGCACAGGGTCTGGAAACACCATATATTTT. Translated: CASRTGSGNTIYF.

This clonotype appeared many times. The CDR3 here is CASSYSARRPPDEQFF. CDR3 in DNA: TGTGCCAGCAGTTACTCGGCGCGCAGGCCCCCAGATGAGCAGTTCTTC. The V call is TRBV6-5, the J call TRBJ2-1; unclear D gene. Germline values: CDR1 MNHEY, CDR2 SVGAGI. Trimming pared 0 bases from V and 8 bases from J, leaving 17 bases between. The CDR3 contains 16 residues.

This clonotype appeared a few times. This chain links TRBV7-9 with TRBJ1-1, with 9 bases identical to TRBD1. Trimming at V came to 5 bases and at J to 6 bases, leaving 10 bases not matched to a gene. This CDR3 region has 15 residues. Germline CDR1 and CDR2: SEHNR and FQNEAQ (reference sequence). CDR3 amino acids: CASSAPGTGYPEAFF. The CDR3 DNA follows: TGTGCCAGCAGCGCCCCCGGGACAGGGTACCCTGAAGCTTTCTTT.

The chain uses TRBV15 and TRBJ1-1; no reliable D call. V gave up 4 bases and J gave up 4 bases, with 7 bases separating them. From germline, CDR1 is LNHNV and CDR2 YYDKDF (reference sequence). This CDR3 spans 12 amino acids. CDR3: CATSILGTEAFF. The CDR3 DNA reads as TGTGCCACCAGCATCTTAGGCACTGAAGCTTTCTTT.

This clonotype was seen a handful of times. V usage is TRBV7-9 and J usage is TRBJ1-4; the D is unclear. Trimming removed 5 bases at V and 5 bases at J, with 15 bases between. The length of the CDR3 is 15 residues. Germline values: CDR1 SEHNR, CDR2 FQNEAQ (reference sequence). CDR3 residues: CASSPPPGGNEKLFF. The CDR3 coding sequence is TGTGCCAGCAGCCCCCCCCCAGGCGGAAATGAAAAACTGTTTTTT.

This clonotype was seen at least ten times. The chain carries TRBV7-6 and TRBJ2-7; tentatively, D is TRBD1 or TRBD2 (5 bases each). The length of the CDR3 is 14 residues. V shed 6 bases and J shed 6 bases, with 18 bases lying between them. The V gene's germline CDR1 is SGHVS and CDR2 FNYEAQ. In DNA form, the CDR3 reads TGTGCCAGCAGACCAGGGACCGAGATGAGCGAGCAGTACTTC. Translated, it gives CASRPGTEMSEQYF.

The rearrangement links TRBV20-1 to TRBJ2-6; TRBD1 might be the D (5 bases). CDR1 is DFQATT and CDR2 is SNEGSKA in the germline V gene (reference sequence). The CDR3 contains 16 residues. V lost 0 bases and J lost 2, with 11 bases in between. The CDR3 here is CSAREVGQTGANVLTF. As DNA, the CDR3 is TGCAGTGCTAGAGAGGTGGGGCAGACTGGGGCCAACGTCCTGACTTTC.

This clonotype was seen only a few times. The DNA of the CDR3 is TGTGCCAGCAGCTTAACCGACGGGGAGCTGTTTTTT. Residues: CASSLTDGELFF. The chain couples TRBV5-4 to TRBJ2-2; D ambiguous. This CDR3 comprises 12 residues. Germline CDR1 reads SGHNT; CDR2 reads YYREEE (reference sequence). The V gene lost 2 bases and the J gene lost 7 bases, with 6 bases spanning the gap.

The CDR3 DNA sequence: TGTGCCAGCAGTTGGGACAGGAGCTCCTATAATTCACCCCTCCACTTT. This sequence encodes CASSWDRSSYNSPLHF. The chain links TRBV6-5 to TRBJ1-6; 8 nucleotides match TRBD1. The junction had 2 bases not matched to a gene; V was cut back by 4 bases and J by 0 bases. The CDR3 is made up of 16 amino acids. Germline V lookup: CDR1 MNHEY, CDR2 SVGAGI.

The V gene is TRBV7-3, the J gene TRBJ2-2; D is unclear. Germline V CDR1 and CDR2: SGHTA, FQGTGA. The V end lost 5 bases, the J end lost 6 bases, and 16 bases lay between the germline ends. This CDR3 contains 15 residues. CDR3 in amino acids: CASSPVEGLPGELFF. The CDR3 region has the DNA TGTGCCAGCAGCCCCGTGGAAGGGCTGCCCGGGGAGCTGTTTTTT.

The J gene is TRBJ2-1, the V gene TRBV20-1; D is possibly TRBD2 (6 bases). The CDR3 contains 15 residues. Trimming took off 1 base at V and 7 bases at J, with 17 bases between the two ends. Germline loops: CDR1 DFQATT, CDR2 SNEGSKA (reference sequence). The CDR3 bases are TGCAGTGCTAGAGGAATAGCGGAGCTCTCGAATGAGCAGTTCTTC. It translates to CSARGIAELSNEQFF.

This clonotype was detected many times. V is TRBV7-9 and J is TRBJ2-3; no clear D. CDR1 SEHNR and CDR2 FQNEAQ come from the germline V gene (reference sequence). Trimming left V 4 bases short and J 9 bases short, with 11 bases between. The CDR3 sequence is 12 residues long. The CDR3 loop is CASSSLTRTQYF. The CDR3, as DNA: TGTGCCAGCAGCTCGTTGACGAGAACGCAGTATTTT.

The chain joins TRBV29-1 to TRBJ2-1; D not resolved. In germline, CDR1 is SQVTM, CDR2 ANQGSEA. V was pared by 5 bases and J by 5 bases, with 16 bases between. The CDR3 sequence is 14 residues long. Written as DNA, the CDR3 is TGCAGCGTTCCTGAGGTCATCGCGGACAATGAGCAGTTCTTC. Amino acids: CSVPEVIADNEQFF.

This clonotype was detected many times. The V call is TRBV7-9, the J call TRBJ2-7, with a tentative D call TRBD1 (6 bases). CDR1 and CDR2 from the germline V gene are SEHNR and FQNEAQ (reference sequence). V lost 1 base and J lost 2, with 9 bases in between. The CDR3 spans 14 residues. The CDR3 here is CASSLGAGAYEQYF. The CDR3 nucleotides are TGTGCCAGCAGCTTAGGGGCAGGGGCCTACGAGCAGTACTTC.